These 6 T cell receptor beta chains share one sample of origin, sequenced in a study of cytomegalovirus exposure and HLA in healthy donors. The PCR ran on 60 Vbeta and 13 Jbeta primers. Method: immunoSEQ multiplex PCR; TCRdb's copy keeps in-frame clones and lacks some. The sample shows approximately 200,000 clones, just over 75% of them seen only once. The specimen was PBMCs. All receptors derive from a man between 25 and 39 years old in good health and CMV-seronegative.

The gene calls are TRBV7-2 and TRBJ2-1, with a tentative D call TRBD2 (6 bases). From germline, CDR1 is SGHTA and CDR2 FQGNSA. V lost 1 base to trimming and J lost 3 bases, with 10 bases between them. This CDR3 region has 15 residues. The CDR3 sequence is CASSLVLADYNEQFF. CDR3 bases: TGTGCCAGCAGCTTAGTTTTAGCGGACTACAATGAGCAGTTCTTC.

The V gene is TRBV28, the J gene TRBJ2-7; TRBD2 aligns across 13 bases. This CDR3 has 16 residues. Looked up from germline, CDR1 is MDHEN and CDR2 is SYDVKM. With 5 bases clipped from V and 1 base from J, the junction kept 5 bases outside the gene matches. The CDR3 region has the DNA TGTGCCAGCAGTACTAGCGGGAGGGCGGGTTCCTACGAGCAGTACTTC. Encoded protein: CASSTSGRAGSYEQYF.

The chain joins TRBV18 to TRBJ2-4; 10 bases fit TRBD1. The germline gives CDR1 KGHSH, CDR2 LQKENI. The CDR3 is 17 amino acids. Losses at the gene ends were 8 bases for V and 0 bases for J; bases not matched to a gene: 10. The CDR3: CASRPGTGVVAKNIQYF. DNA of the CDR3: TGTGCCAGCCGTCCCGGGACAGGGGTGGTAGCCAAAAACATTCAGTACTTC.

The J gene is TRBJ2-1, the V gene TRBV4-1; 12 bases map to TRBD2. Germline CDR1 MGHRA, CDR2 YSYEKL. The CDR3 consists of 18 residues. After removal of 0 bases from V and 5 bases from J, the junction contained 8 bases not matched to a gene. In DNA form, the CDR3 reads TGCGCCAGCAGCCAAGATATTCCTAGCGGGAGGGCCGACAATGAGCAGTTCTTC. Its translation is CASSQDIPSGRADNEQFF.

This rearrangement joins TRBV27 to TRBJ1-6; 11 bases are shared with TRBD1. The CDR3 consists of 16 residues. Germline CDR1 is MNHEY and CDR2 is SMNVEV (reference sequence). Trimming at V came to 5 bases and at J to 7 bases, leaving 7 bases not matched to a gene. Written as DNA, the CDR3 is TGTGCCAGCAGTCTTTTGGACAGGGGGCGGAATTCACCCCTCCACTTT. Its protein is CASSLLDRGRNSPLHF.

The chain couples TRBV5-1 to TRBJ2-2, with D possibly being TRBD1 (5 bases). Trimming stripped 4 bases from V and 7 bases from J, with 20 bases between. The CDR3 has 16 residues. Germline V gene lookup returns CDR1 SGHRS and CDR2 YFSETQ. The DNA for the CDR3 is TGCGCCAGCAGCCGGTCCACTTACAGGATAAGCGGGGAGCTGTTTTTT. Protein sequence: CASSRSTYRISGELFF.